These 11 T cell receptor beta chains originate from one sample sequenced in a study of low-dose radiotherapy and immunotherapy resistance in tumors. Documented time point: before trial treatment. Gene-specific TRAV and TRBV primers were used for first-strand cDNA, covering alpha and beta chains. Amplification, which lasted 20 PCR cycles, used a constant-region primer and V-primer adapter to amplify TCRs. TCRdb reprocessed the reads with MiXCR, giving one entry per CDR3 protein. This table has tens of thousands of distinct CDR3 sequences, 15% to 20% appearing once. This specimen was PBMCs, taken before treatment. These receptors were collected from a male donor with prostate cancer.

The chain recombines TRBV6-2 or TRBV6-3 with TRBJ1-4; D is unclear. V lost 5 bases to trimming and J lost 8 bases, with 15 bases between them. Looked up from germline, CDR1 is MNHEY and CDR2 is SVGEGT. The CDR3 is made up of 14 amino acids. The CDR3 coding sequence is TGTGCCAGCAGTGCCATACGGGGTACGGAAAAACTGTTTTTT. This translates into CASSAIRGTEKLFF.

A word on this clonotype: A far larger clone is one base from this, pointing to a likely read error. V and J are TRBV5-1 and TRBJ2-1; maybe TRBD2 (5 bases). CDR1 is SGHRS and CDR2 is YFSETQ in the germline V gene. The CDR3 extends over 12 amino acids. V dropped 5 bases and J dropped 10 bases, with 13 bases sitting between them. The CDR3 reads CASSRGFGEQFF. CDR3 nucleotide sequence: TGCGCCAGCAGTCGGGGATTTGGCGAGCAGTTCTTC.

At least ten counts were recorded for this clonotype. V usage is TRBV29-1 and J usage is TRBJ2-7, with a tentative D call TRBD1 (5 bases). CDR3 length: 12 residues. Germline V CDR1 and CDR2: SQVTM, ANQGSEA. With 5 bases removed from V and 5 bases from J, the gap between germline ends came to 13 bases. The CDR3 region is CSVSQGSHEQYF. CDR3 sequence (DNA): TGCAGCGTTTCTCAGGGTTCCCACGAGCAGTACTTC.

This clonotype was counted ten times or more. J is TRBJ2-3 and V is TRBV5-4; D may be TRBD1 (5 bases). Trimming cost V 0 bases and J 1 base, with 12 bases left between them. Germline V lookup: CDR1 SGHNT, CDR2 YYREEE (reference sequence). The CDR3 sequence is 16 residues long. The CDR3, as DNA: TGTGCCAGCAGCTTGGGGATGGGGCCCGGCACAGATACGCAGTATTTT. This translates into CASSLGMGPGTDTQYF.

This clonotype appeared many times. The V call is TRBV7-9, the J call TRBJ1-3, with 8 bases aligning to TRBD1. V was pared by 5 bases and J by 4 bases, with 4 bases of the junction left unmatched. The germline V gene has CDR1 SEHNR and CDR2 FQNEAQ (reference sequence). CDR3 length equals 14 residues. As DNA, the CDR3 is TGTGCCAGCAGCCCCCAGGGGGCCGGAAACACCATATATTTT. This gives the protein CASSPQGAGNTIYF.

This clonotype was detected once. At one end the junction does not follow the germline gene, possibly because of a read error. This chain connects TRBV7-9 to TRBJ2-3, with TRBD1 matching 7 bases. The length of the CDR3 is 16 residues. Germline assignment: CDR1 SEHNR and CDR2 FQNEAQ (reference sequence). CDR3 region: CASSPTTGWSTDTQCF. The CDR3 DNA reads as TGTGCTAGCAGCCCGACGACAGGGTGGAGCACAGATACGCAGTGTTTT. The variable domain in full, completed from reference TRBV7-9 and TRBJ2-3, reads DTGVSQNPRHKITKRGQNVTFRCDPISEHNRLYWYRQTLGQGPEFLTYFQNEAQLEKSRLLSDRFSAERPKGSFSTLEIQRTEQGDSAMYLCASSPTTGWSTDTQCFGPGTRLTVL.

This chain links TRBV10-3 with TRBJ2-2; 8 nucleotides line up with TRBD2. The CDR3 runs to 15 residues. CDR1 is ENHRY, CDR2 SYGVKD, per germline. J was trimmed by 2 bases and V by 6 bases; bases with no gene match: 5. CDR3 loop: CAIRSGGQNTGELFF. For the CDR3, the DNA is TGTGCCATCAGGAGCGGGGGCCAAAACACCGGGGAGCTGTTTTTT.

This clonotype has ten or more counts. The chain has TRBV30 and TRBJ1-5, with a possible D match to TRBD1 (6 bases). Trimming cost V 1 base and J 2 bases, with 6 bases left between them. Looked up from germline, CDR1 is GTSNPN and CDR2 is SVGIG (reference sequence). The length of the CDR3 is 13 residues. The CDR3 DNA is TGTGCCTGGAGTGAGGGGGGCAATCAGCCCCAGCATTTT. It codes for CAWSEGGNQPQHF.

This clonotype was recorded many times. The rearrangement joins TRBV11-2 to TRBJ2-2; 8 bases fit TRBD1. CDR3 length: 17 amino acids. Germline trimming cut 3 bases from V and 6 bases from J; bases unmatched to any gene: 12. Germline V CDR1 and CDR2: SGHAT, FQNNGV. CDR3 sequence (DNA): TGTGCCAGCAGCTTTCCCGGGACAGGCATGATGGCCGGGGAGCTGTTTTTT. Its translation is CASSFPGTGMMAGELFF.

This clonotype has ten or more counts. The V gene is TRBV7-9, the J gene TRBJ1-2; D not certain. V lost 2 bases and J 5 bases, leaving 9 bases between the germline ends. The CDR3 is 13 residues long. Germline CDR1 reads SEHNR; CDR2 reads FQNEAQ (reference sequence). CDR3 protein: CASSLSQTYGYTF. The CDR3 DNA is TGTGCCAGCAGCTTAAGCCAAACTTATGGCTACACCTTC.

This clonotype was seen a few times. CDR3 amino acids: CASSFYRGGYQETQYF. The CDR3 coding sequence is TGTGCCAGCAGTTTCTACCGCGGGGGGTACCAAGAGACCCAGTACTTC. The V call is TRBV27, the J call TRBJ2-5, with 8 bases matching TRBD2. The germline CDR1 and CDR2 sequences are MNHEY and SMNVEV (reference sequence). J gave up 0 bases and V 3 bases, and 6 bases lay outside the gene matches. The CDR3 spans 16 residues.